The clone carrying this T cell receptor beta chain was observed a single time. Its target is unknown. One end of the junction is discordant with germline, which a read error may explain. The sample originates from a study of CD8+CD57+ T cells in acquired aplastic anemia. Across the study: DNA per sorted CD4+ or CD8+ sample ranged roughly 0.19 to 30 ug, averaging roughly 3.5 ug. Study-level findings and limits: Patients were compared with controls for CD8+ Simpson's diversity, and no significant difference emerged.

Both TCR beta VDJ combination and CDR3 sequence profiling were carried out. Genomic DNA was the template for this profiling. Via MiXCR, TCRdb re-called the reads, giving one row per CDR3 protein. Of under 350,000 distinct CDR3 sequences in the sample, approximately 56% are singletons; the top ten hold 6.5% to 10%. This clonotype was sampled from a human donor with severe aplastic anemia or a healthy control (not recorded which). The sequenced material came from sorted CD4+, CD8+, or CD8+CD57+ T cells (not recorded which) from PBMCs.

The CDR3 loop reads CASSLVGTSGALIGF. In nucleotides, the CDR3 is TGTGCCAGCAGCTTAGTCGGGACTAGCGGGGCCCTGATAGGCTTC. The chain combines TRBV7-9 with TRBJ2-5, with 13 positions matching TRBD2. There are 15 residues in the CDR3. Germline CDR1 reads SEHNR; CDR2 reads FQNEAQ (reference sequence).